This is a list of T cell receptor beta chains from one sample in a study. TCRdb itself ran the 5' RACE reads through MiXCR, one entry per CDR3 protein. Of approximately 60,000 distinct CDR3 sequences detected, 26% appear once; the ten largest clones hold approximately 2%. Sample: tumor-infiltrating Tregs sorted from the breast tumor. The receptors stem from a female donor with breast cancer. Each CDR3 is given with its conserved first and last residue. Fields, in order: clone size, V gene, D gene, J gene, CDR3 DNA, CDR3 protein. A D gene is named only where the DNA matches it firmly. Expanded clones get a size class; other rows say once, few or many, or leave the size out.

>once|TRBV4-1|TRBD1|TRBJ2-5
TGCGCCAGCAGCCAAACTTACGGGACAGGAGCCTACCAAGAGACCCGGTACTTC
CASSQTYGTGAYQETRYF
>many|TRBV6-5|.|TRBJ2-1
TGTGCCATCTCCCCGCGGTGGGGGCCGGGCTACAATGAGCAGTTCTTC
CAISPRWGPGYNEQFF
>.|TRBV5-1|.|TRBJ2-5
TGCGCCGGCAGTTCACCCCGCGGTACACAAGAGACCCAGTACTTC
CAGSSPRGTQETQYF
>few|TRBV7-3|.|TRBJ2-3
TGTGCCAGCAGCCAACAGCCCCCCCAGGGTGGGAGAGATACGCAGTATTTT
CASSQQPPQGGRDTQYF
>few|TRBV10-1|.|TRBJ2-2
TGCGCCAGCCCCCGAGGTGCGGGCAACACCGGGGAGCTGTTTTTT
CASPRGAGNTGELFF
>few|TRBV5-1|.|TRBJ2-6
TGCGCCAGCAGCTGGGACCCTGGGGCCAACGTCCTGACTTTC
CASSWDPGANVLTF
>.|TRBV10-3|TRBD1|TRBJ2-7
TGTGCCGTACGACAGGGCTCCTCCTACGAGCAGTACTTC
CAVRQGSSYEQYF
>few|TRBV11-3|.|TRBJ2-1
TGTGCCAGCAGCTTAGGGTGGCAGAACAATGAGCAGTTCTTC
CASSLGWQNNEQFF
>few|TRBV4-1|TRBD2|TRBJ2-5
TGCGCCAGCAGCCTCACTCCAGCGGGGGGGTCAGAGACCCAGTACTTC
CASSLTPAGGSETQYF
>few|TRBV21-1|.|TRBJ2-7
TGTGCCAGCAGCAAACGCCGCACGGGGGCCTCCTACGAGCAGTACTTC
CASSKRRTGASYEQYF
>.|TRBV6-5|.|TRBJ1-1
TGTGCCGGCAGTAAGGGTCTATTTCGGGACACTGAAGCTTTCTTT
CAGSKGLFRDTEAFF
>.|TRBV4-1|.|TRBJ1-1
TGCGCCAGCAGCCAGGGGATTTACACTGAAGCTTTCTTT
CASSQGIYTEAFF
>.|TRBV7-7|TRBD2|TRBJ2-5
TGTGCTAGCAGCCTAACACCGGGAGGGCTACATCCAGAGACCCAGTACTTC
CASSLTPGGLHPETQYF
>many|TRBV25-1|.|TRBJ2-5
TGTGCCAGCAGTGAGACCCGACAGGTTCAAGAGACCCAGTACTTC
CASSETRQVQETQYF
>.|TRBV28|.|TRBJ1-2
TGTGCCAGCAGTTCCACCCAACAGATTTACTATGGCTACACCTTC
CASSSTQQIYYGYTF
>.|TRBV2|.|TRBJ1-2
TGTGCCAGCAGTGATCCAGGGGCCTATGGCTACACCTTC
CASSDPGAYGYTF
>few|TRBV12-3/TRBV12-4|.|TRBJ2-1
TGTGCCAGCAACTGGGACACCGACAATGAGCAGTTCTTC
CASNWDTDNEQFF
>.|TRBV28|TRBD2|TRBJ2-7
TGTGCCATCGGACTAGCGGGAGGGTCCTACGAGCAGTACTTC
CAIGLAGGSYEQYF
>.|TRBV30|.|TRBJ1-2
TGTGCCTGGAGGGCAGAGGGCTACACCTTC
CAWRAEGYTF
>few|TRBV20-1|TRBD2|TRBJ2-1
TGCAGTGCTCCTTCAATAGCGGGAGGGCCGTTCTTC
CSAPSIAGGPFF
>.|TRBV5-1|TRBD2|TRBJ2-3
TGCGCCAGCAGCGCGACTAGCGGAGGATACACAGATACGCAGTATTTT
CASSATSGGYTDTQYF
>.|TRBV10-2|TRBD2|TRBJ2-3
TGCGCCAGCAGTCCTGGGGCTAGCGGGAGAACAGATACGCAGTATTTT
CASSPGASGRTDTQYF
>few|TRBV4-1|TRBD2|TRBJ2-1
TGCGCCAGCAGATTCAGCGGGAGAGGGGCCAATAATGAGCAGTTCTTC
CASRFSGRGANNEQFF
>.|TRBV28|.|TRBJ2-7
TGTGCCAGCGTAAACAGTCTTTCGAAAGAGCAGTACTTC
CASVNSLSKEQYF
>many|TRBV9|.|TRBJ2-5
TGTGCCAGCAGCGTTAGTGGAGCCCAAGAGACCCAGTACTTC
CASSVSGAQETQYF
>.|TRBV27|TRBD1|TRBJ2-1
TGTGCCAGCAGTACGGTGGACAGGGGCAATGAGCAGTTCTTC
CASSTVDRGNEQFF
>.|TRBV5-1|TRBD1|TRBJ2-1
TGCGCCAGCAGCTCTGACAGGGTAGTACGGGATGAGCAGTTCTTC
CASSSDRVVRDEQFF
>.|TRBV20-1|.|TRBJ2-2
TGCAGTGCGGCGGGTCCGAACACCGGGGAGCTGTTTTTT
CSAAGPNTGELFF
>.|TRBV29-1|.|TRBJ2-5
TGCAGCGTGCTGGACGGGGAAGAGACCCAGTACTTC
CSVLDGEETQYF
>.|TRBV4-3|TRBD2|TRBJ2-1
TGCGCCAGCAGCCAAGAAGCGGGAGGAGCGAATGAGCAGTTCTTC
CASSQEAGGANEQFF
>few|TRBV12-3/TRBV12-4|TRBD2|TRBJ2-1
TGTGCCAGTATGAGCGGGGGGGCCTATAATGAGCAGTTCTTC
CASMSGGAYNEQFF
>.|TRBV4-1|TRBD2|TRBJ2-7
TGCGCCAGCAGCCAAGAACGGGAGGGAATATACGAGCAGTACTTC
CASSQEREGIYEQYF
>few|TRBV27|.|TRBJ2-3
TGTGCCAGCATGGTCTCGGGTGGCACAGATACGCAGTATTTT
CASMVSGGTDTQYF
>few|TRBV5-5|TRBD2|TRBJ2-7
TGTGCCAGCAGCTTGGGCCCGACTAGCGGGAGCTCCTACGAGCAGTACTTC
CASSLGPTSGSSYEQYF
>many|TRBV4-3|TRBD1|TRBJ2-6
TGCGCCAGCAGCCAAGATGGTTCGAGGACAGGGTTCTCTGGGGCCAACGTCCTGACTTTC
CASSQDGSRTGFSGANVLTF
>.|TRBV9|.|TRBJ2-6
TGTGCCAGCAGCCCACGTATAAGTAACTCTGGGGCCAACGTCCTGACTTTC
CASSPRISNSGANVLTF
>many|TRBV7-2|TRBD2|TRBJ2-5
TGTGCCAGCAGCTCGTGGACTAGCGGGGGGGAGACCCAGTACTTC
CASSSWTSGGETQYF
>.|TRBV6-5|.|TRBJ2-7
TGTGCCAGCAGTTACAGAGAGGAGCAGTACTTC
CASSYREEQYF
>many|TRBV18|.|TRBJ1-5
TGTGCCAGCTCCCCCGGACTGATTAGCAATCAGCCCCAGCATTTT
CASSPGLISNQPQHF
>.|TRBV4-1|.|TRBJ2-7
TGCGCCAGCAGTTACGACCCAAGGAGGAATACCTACGAGCAGTACTTC
CASSYDPRRNTYEQYF